This is a list of T cell receptor beta chains from one sample in a study of blood T cell repertoires in COVID-19. Repertoires were generated with immunoSEQ multiplex PCR, while TCRdb's copy carries only in-frame clones and drops some. The data show 45,000 to 55,000 clones, with more than 75% seen just once and under 30% held by the top ten. The specimen sequenced was peripheral blood. These receptors all come from a human donor in a cohort sampled during active COVID-19. Both conserved end residues are part of each CDR3. D genes are given only for firm matches. Size tells how often a clone was seen (once, few, many) or the class of an expanded clone, and some rows leave it out.

TRBV5-6	TRBJ2-2	TRBD1	NA	CASRYTGQGRTGELFF	TGTGCCAGCAGGTACACGGGACAGGGTCGCACCGGGGAGCTGTTTTTT
TRBV5-1	TRBJ2-3	TRBD1	NA	CASSLGPQGAGDTQYF	TGCGCCAGCAGCCTAGGGCCACAGGGGGCTGGGGATACGCAGTATTTT
TRBV29-1	TRBJ2-4	NA	NA	CSAAAPRLGDIQYF	TGCAGCGCGGCCGCGCCCCGATTGGGCGACATTCAGTACTTC
TRBV6-1	TRBJ1-5	TRBD1	NA	CASSEARGTGRHQPQHF	TGTGCCAGCAGTGAAGCGAGGGGGACAGGGAGGCATCAGCCCCAGCATTTT
TRBV7-9	TRBJ2-5	NA	once	CASSAGSQETQYF	TGTGCCAGCAGCGCAGGATCCCAAGAGACCCAGTACTTC
TRBV19	TRBJ2-7	TRBD2	NA	CASRLTSGRYEQYF	TGTGCCAGCAGGTTGACTAGCGGGAGATACGAGCAGTACTTC
TRBV15	TRBJ2-1	TRBD1	NA	CATSRDRGTGHNEQFF	TGTGCCACCAGCAGAGATAGGGGGACAGGTCACAATGAGCAGTTCTTC
TRBV4-2	TRBJ2-1	TRBD1	NA	CASSQWDRSSYNEQFF	TGTGCCAGCAGCCAGTGGGACAGGAGCTCCTACAATGAGCAGTTCTTC
TRBV6-5	TRBJ2-7	NA	once	CASTLLPLTAGRQYF	TGTGCCAGCACCCTCCTCCCCTTGACAGCAGGAAGGCAGTACTTC
TRBV10-3	TRBJ1-1	TRBD1	NA	CAISELDRVTEAFF	TGTGCCATCAGTGAGTTGGACAGGGTCACTGAAGCTTTCTTT
TRBV14	TRBJ2-7	NA	NA	CASSQAPGGTPSEKQYF	TGTGCCAGCAGCCAAGCCCCAGGGGGGACGCCCTCGGAGAAGCAGTACTTC
TRBV5-6	TRBJ2-7	NA	NA	CASSLVRTRSSYEQYF	TGTGCCAGCAGCCTGGTTAGAACGAGGTCTTCCTACGAGCAGTACTTC
TRBV10-2	TRBJ1-6	NA	NA	CASSESMRGSPLHF	TGCGCCAGCAGTGAGTCGATGCGGGGTTCACCCCTCCACTTT
TRBV6-5	TRBJ2-1	TRBD1	NA	CASRMTGNNEQFF	TGTGCCAGCAGGATGACAGGGAACAATGAGCAGTTCTTC
TRBV5-1	TRBJ2-7	TRBD1	NA	CASSLGQGSSYEQYF	TGCGCCAGCAGCTTGGGACAGGGAAGCTCCTACGAGCAGTACTTC
TRBV2	TRBJ2-5	NA	once	CASSESELETQYF	TGTGCCAGCAGCGAGAGCGAGTTAGAGACCCAGTACTTC
TRBV6-4	TRBJ1-1	NA	NA	CASSATANTEAFF	TGTGCCAGCAGTGCGACAGCGAACACTGAAGCTTTCTTT
TRBV5-1	TRBJ2-5	NA	few	CASSLWALQETQYF	TGCGCCAGCAGCTTGTGGGCTCTCCAAGAGACCCAGTACTTC
TRBV14	TRBJ2-1	NA	NA	CASSQAGFEQFF	TGTGCCAGCAGCCAAGCAGGGTTTGAGCAGTTCTTC
TRBV19	TRBJ1-6	TRBD1	NA	CASSRTGSKNSPLHF	TGTGCCAGTAGTCGGACAGGGAGTAAAAATTCACCCCTCCACTTT
TRBV19	TRBJ2-2	NA	NA	CASSSGTSTGELFF	TGTGCCAGTAGTTCCGGGACATCCACCGGGGAGCTGTTTTTT
TRBV11-3	TRBJ2-7	TRBD1	NA	CASSSMDRSYEQYF	TGTGCCAGCAGCTCAATGGACAGGTCCTACGAGCAGTACTTC
TRBV15	TRBJ1-2	TRBD1	NA	CATSRGWFYTGQPIYGYTF	TGTGCCACCAGCAGAGGCTGGTTTTATACGGGACAGCCGATCTATGGCTACACCTTC
TRBV11-2	TRBJ1-2	TRBD1	NA	CASSPKSGQVYYGYTF	TGTGCCAGCAGCCCAAAAAGCGGACAGGTATACTATGGCTACACCTTC
TRBV5-1	TRBJ1-2	TRBD1	NA	CASSLAGQGDGYTF	TGCGCCAGCAGCTTGGCCGGCCAGGGGGATGGCTACACCTTC
TRBV6-5	TRBJ1-5	TRBD1	NA	CASSRTGRDQPQHF	TGTGCCAGCAGCCGGACAGGGCGCGATCAGCCCCAGCATTTT
TRBV5-1	TRBJ1-1	NA	NA	CASSLAQGNTEAFF	TGCGCCAGCAGCTTGGCTCAGGGGAACACTGAAGCTTTCTTT
TRBV28	TRBJ1-5	TRBD1	NA	CASTQGQGVAPQHF	TGTGCCAGCACCCAGGGACAGGGTGTTGCTCCCCAGCATTTT
TRBV5-1	TRBJ2-7	NA	few	CASSLMTGTSYEQYF	TGCGCCAGCAGCTTGATGACAGGTACCTCCTACGAGCAGTACTTC
TRBV4-1	TRBJ2-1	TRBD2	NA	CASSQGLRGLAAKSSYNEQFF	TGCGCCAGCAGCCAAGGCCTGAGGGGACTAGCGGCCAAGAGCTCCTACAATGAGCAGTTCTTC
TRBV11-1	TRBJ2-1	NA	few	CASSLDGQRTYNEQFF	TGTGCCAGCAGCTTAGATGGACAGCGCACCTACAATGAGCAGTTCTTC
TRBV11-2	TRBJ1-4	NA	few	CASSSILGQDEKLFF	TGTGCCAGCAGCTCAATCCTCGGTCAGGATGAAAAACTGTTTTTT
TRBV7-9	TRBJ2-3	TRBD2	NA	CASSQRGGGAADTQYF	TGTGCCAGCAGCCAAAGGGGCGGGGGGGCCGCAGATACGCAGTATTTT
TRBV10-1	TRBJ2-7	NA	NA	CASSEYERGRRCIWQYF	TGCGCCAGCAGTGAGTACGAACGAGGGCGTCGGTGTATATGGCAGTACTTC
TRBV2	TRBJ2-7	NA	NA	CASAKREVGEQYF	TGTGCCAGCGCAAAGAGGGAGGTCGGCGAGCAGTACTTC
TRBV10-3	TRBJ2-1	NA	NA	CAIRTGQLYNEQFF	TGTGCCATCAGGACCGGACAGCTTTACAATGAGCAGTTCTTC
TRBV25-1	TRBJ1-3	NA	NA	CASSEDRRSGNTIYF	TGTGCCAGCAGTGAAGATAGGCGGTCTGGAAACACCATATATTTT
TRBV2	TRBJ2-2	NA	NA	CASSELSLANTGELFF	TGTGCCAGCAGTGAACTCTCCCTCGCGAACACCGGGGAGCTGTTTTTT
TRBV7-2	TRBJ2-4	NA	NA	CASSEDRALAKNIQYF	TGTGCCAGCAGCGAAGACAGAGCCCTAGCCAAAAACATTCAGTACTTC
TRBV24-1	TRBJ2-3	TRBD1	NA	CATGQEVTGTQYF	TGTGCCACAGGACAGGAGGTGACCGGTACGCAGTATTTT
TRBV4-2	TRBJ1-5	NA	NA	CASSHRQERDQPQHF	TGTGCCAGCAGCCACCGACAGGAACGGGATCAGCCCCAGCATTTT
TRBV5-1	TRBJ1-2	NA	once	CASSLAGTGGYGYTF	TGCGCCAGCAGCTTGGCCGGGACGGGAGGCTATGGCTACACCTTC
TRBV5-1	TRBJ2-7	NA	NA	CASSLQRASYEQYF	TGCGCCAGCAGCTTACAGCGGGCCTCCTACGAGCAGTACTTC
TRBV5-1	TRBJ2-3	NA	NA	CASSLGLQDTQYF	TGCGCCAGCAGCTTGGGGTTGCAGGATACGCAGTATTTT
TRBV7-6	TRBJ2-2	TRBD1	NA	CASSLLGLGQGDTGELFF	TGTGCCAGCAGCTTACTCGGTTTGGGACAGGGCGACACCGGGGAGCTGTTTTTT
TRBV4-2	TRBJ1-4	TRBD1	NA	CASSQSPTGGSEKLFF	TGTGCCAGCAGCCAAAGCCCCACAGGGGGCTCTGAAAAACTGTTTTTT
TRBV30	TRBJ2-1	TRBD2	NA	CASTPRGLAGPIGVEQFF	TGTGCCTCAACACCGAGGGGGCTAGCGGGACCGATTGGAGTCGAGCAGTTCTTC
TRBV28	TRBJ1-1	NA	few	CASSLNTGRGTEAFF	TGTGCCAGCAGTTTAAACACAGGGAGGGGGACTGAAGCTTTCTTT
TRBV4-2	TRBJ2-7	NA	NA	CASSWQGGYEQYF	TGTGCCAGCAGTTGGCAGGGGGGCTACGAGCAGTACTTC
TRBV6-6	TRBJ2-1	TRBD1	NA	CASRLEGQSPNEQFF	TGTGCCAGCAGATTAGAGGGACAGAGCCCCAATGAGCAGTTCTTC
TRBV27	TRBJ2-7	TRBD2	NA	CASSHSGSTYEQYF	TGTGCCAGCAGTCATAGCGGGAGTACCTACGAGCAGTACTTC
TRBV6-5	TRBJ2-7	TRBD2	few	CASSFSGSSHEQYF	TGTGCCAGCAGTTTTAGCGGGAGTTCCCACGAGCAGTACTTC
TRBV5-1	TRBJ2-5	TRBD2	once	CASSLALAGGGKETQYF	TGCGCCAGCAGCTTGGCACTAGCGGGAGGTGGGAAAGAGACCCAGTACTTC
TRBV6-5	TRBJ2-7	TRBD1	NA	CASSLGQGANEQYF	TGTGCCAGCAGTCTGGGACAGGGTGCCAACGAGCAGTACTTC